The next 7 T cell receptor beta chains were all read from a single sample in a study of T cell responses to AZD1222 COVID-19 vaccine (TCRdb year 2021). The sample's time point, from its label and the paper: about 28 days (+/-7) after the second vaccine dose. In light of the paper, this sample's treatment or condition label describes: meningococcal conjugate vaccine given as trial control. Library construction relied on the immunoSEQ multiplex PCR assay. Imported from immuneACCESS, the table was reduced by TCRdb to in-frame sequences with V and J called. These copies leave out some clones; in studies compared against another copy, an unresolved V gene accounts for under half, and the cause of the remainder is not known. The sample table contains fewer than 200,000 clones; only one count was recorded for 70% to 90% of them. More than 4% of the sample rests with the top ten. Sample: peripheral blood, taken 28 days after the second dose of the MenACWY control vaccine. The source of these receptors is an adult who received the MenACWY meningococcal vaccine as a control.

The chain uses TRBV19 and TRBJ1-1, with D hard to call. Germline CDR1 reads LNHDA; CDR2 reads SQIVND (reference sequence). The CDR3 loop spans 13 amino acids. V lost 3 bases to trimming and J lost 1 base, with 6 bases between them. CDR3 in DNA: TGTGCCAGTAGTATCTTGGGGAACACTGAAGCTTTCTTT. Encoded protein: CASSILGNTEAFF.

The CDR3 nucleotides are TGTGCCAGCAGTTCCGGAACAGTGCCACCCTACGAGCAGTACTTC. It codes for CASSSGTVPPYEQYF. The gene calls are TRBV27 and TRBJ2-7; D remains unclear. The CDR3 is made up of 15 amino acids. Trimming took 4 bases from V and 2 from J, leaving 15 bases between them. Germline CDR1 is MNHEY and CDR2 is SMNVEV (reference sequence).

The chain has TRBV19 and TRBJ2-2; 7 nucleotides match TRBD1. The CDR3 totals 15 residues. The V gene's germline CDR1 is LNHDA and CDR2 SQIVND (reference sequence). V lost 9 bases, J lost 0 bases, and 7 bases stayed unmatched. The CDR3, as DNA: TGTGCCAGCTACAGGGGCCCTCCGAACACCGGGGAGCTGTTTTTT. Protein product: CASYRGPPNTGELFF.

The chain uses TRBV28 and TRBJ1-2; D perhaps matches TRBD1 (5 bases). V was cut by 3 bases and J by 8 bases, with 13 bases left in between. From germline, CDR1 is MDHEN and CDR2 SYDVKM. The length of the CDR3 is 13 residues. CDR3 residues: CASSLGDVSGYTF. CDR3 DNA: TGTGCCAGCAGTTTGGGGGACGTCTCCGGCTACACCTTC.

The chain employs TRBV7-2 and TRBJ2-1, with no clear D. Trimming took 3 bases from V and 10 from J, leaving 13 bases between them. Germline values: CDR1 SGHTA, CDR2 FQGNSA. This CDR3 contains 13 residues. CDR3 sequence: CASSFQSYREQFF. CDR3 bases: TGTGCCAGCAGCTTCCAATCTTACAGAGAGCAGTTCTTC.

The chain joins TRBV19 to TRBJ2-7, with a weak D call TRBD2 (5 bases). V was shortened by 5 bases and J by 2 bases, with 16 bases between the two germline ends. CDR1 LNHDA and CDR2 SQIVND come from the germline V gene (reference sequence). The CDR3 length is 15 residues. The CDR3 loop is CASSHPYSEAYEQYF. The CDR3 DNA reads as TGTGCCAGTAGTCATCCTTATAGCGAGGCCTACGAGCAGTACTTC. Supplemented by reference TRBV19 and TRBJ2-7, the full variable domain reads DGGITQSPKYLFRKEGQNVTLSCEQNLNHDAMYWYRQDPGQGLRLIYYSQIVNDFQKGDIAEGYSVSREKKESFPLTVTSAQKNPTAFYLCASSHPYSEAYEQYFGPGTRLTVT.

The CDR3 region is CAWSVRTGSSNQPQHF. Written as DNA, the CDR3 is TGTGCCTGGAGTGTACGGACAGGGTCAAGCAATCAGCCCCAGCATTTT. The chain couples TRBV30 to TRBJ1-5; 8 nucleotides align to TRBD1. The V segment lost 0 bases and the J segment 1 base; nucleotides outside the gene matches: 5. Germline lookup yields CDR1 GTSNPN and CDR2 SVGIG (reference sequence). The CDR3 extends over 16 amino acids.